This T cell receptor beta chain was observed in a study of cytomegalovirus exposure and HLA in healthy donors. With 0 bases clipped from V and 4 bases from J, the junction kept 1 base outside the gene matches. Germline values: CDR1 SGHTA, CDR2 FQGNSA. The CDR3 has 15 residues. In the PCR, 60 Vbeta and 13 Jbeta primers were used. Assay: immunoSEQ multiplex PCR; the TCRdb copy retains only in-frame clones and omits some. Among under 35,000 clones listed, 40% to 45% were seen once. The sequence came from a woman aged 50 to 65 in good health and CMV-seronegative. The V call is TRBV7-2, the J call TRBJ2-2; 8 nucleotides line up with TRBD1. The sample comprised PBMCs. In nucleotides, the CDR3 is TGTGCCAGCAGCTTAGCGGGACAGGCCACCGGGGAGCTGTTTTTT. Its protein is CASSLAGQATGELFF.